This T cell receptor beta chain was sequenced during a study of Ad26.COV2.S vaccination and SARS-CoV-2 variants. Study-wide background: The trial was COV1001 and the donor's arm was Ad26.COV2.S. Study-wide results and limits: Reportedly, spike-specific CD8+ and CD4+ T cell responses achieved substantial breadth once vaccination had taken place. People who got the vaccine had more spike-specific TCR breadth than people who got placebo. Recipients of vaccine and of placebo showed similar breadth of their non-spike TCR repertoires.

This clone appeared once. Its antigen is still unknown. Trimming removed 1 base from V and 0 bases from J, with 7 bases in between. Germline CDR1 reads LGHNA; CDR2 reads YSLEER. The CDR3 has 15 amino acids. Treatment described: approximately 18 received Ad26.COV2.S at low or high dose, single or two shots; several received placebo; per-sample allocation not given. Specimens were obtained on day 63 following the first vaccine or placebo injection. The repertoire was sequenced with immunoSEQ multiplex PCR; TCRdb's copy has only in-frame clones and lacks some. The sample comprises hundreds of thousands of clones, around 90% of which are singletons, and about 1.5% rests with the top ten.

The rearrangement uses TRBV4-3 and TRBJ1-3, with D unclear. This specimen consisted of peripheral blood, obtained in a trial of Ad26.COV2.S vaccine versus placebo. The clonotype comes from a person aged 18-60 years who received the Ad26.COV2.S COVID-19 vaccine or a placebo. In DNA, the CDR3 is TGCGCCAGCAGCCAAGGCCCAGCCTCTGGAAACACCATATATTTT. Residues: CASSQGPASGNTIYF.